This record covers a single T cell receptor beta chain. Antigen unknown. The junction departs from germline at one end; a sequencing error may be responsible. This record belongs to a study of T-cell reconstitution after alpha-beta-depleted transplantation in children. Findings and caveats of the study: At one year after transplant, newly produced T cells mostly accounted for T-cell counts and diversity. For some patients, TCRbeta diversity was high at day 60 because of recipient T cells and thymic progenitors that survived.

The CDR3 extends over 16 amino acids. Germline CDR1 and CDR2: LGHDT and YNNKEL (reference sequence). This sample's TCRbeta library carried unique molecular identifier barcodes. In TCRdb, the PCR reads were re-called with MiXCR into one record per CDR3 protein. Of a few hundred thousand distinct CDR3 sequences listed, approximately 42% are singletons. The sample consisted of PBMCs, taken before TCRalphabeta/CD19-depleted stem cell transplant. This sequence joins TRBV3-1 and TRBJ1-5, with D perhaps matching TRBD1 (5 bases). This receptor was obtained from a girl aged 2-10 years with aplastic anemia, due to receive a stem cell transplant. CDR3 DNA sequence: TGTGCCTGCAGCCAAGTCAGGGATGTGCTGGATCAGCCCCAGCATTTT. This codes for CACSQVRDVLDQPQHF.